Below are 2 T cell receptor beta chains sequenced from a single sample in a study of blood T cell repertoires in COVID-19. TCRdb's table, derived via immunoSEQ multiplex PCR, lists solely in-frame clones and lacks some. The sample has some 120,000 clones; around nine tenths are singletons. What was sequenced was peripheral blood. The origin of the receptors is a human donor with active COVID-19. The donor label of this sample is uncertain.

V usage is TRBV10-3 and J usage is TRBJ1-4, with 8 bases lining up with TRBD1. CDR3 length: 14 amino acids. The junction had 5 bases not matched to a gene; V was cut back by 6 bases and J by 5 bases. CDR1 and CDR2 (germline): ENHRY, SYGVKD. CDR3 amino acids: CAIRRTGKNEKLFF. CDR3 sequence (DNA): TGTGCCATCAGGAGGACAGGGAAGAATGAAAAACTGTTTTTT.

CDR3 sequence (DNA): TGCGCCAGCAGTCCGCCCGGTGGGGGGAACTACGAGCAGTACTTC. Protein sequence: CASSPPGGGNYEQYF. The chain joins TRBV23-1 to TRBJ2-7; D is perhaps TRBD2 (6 bases). Being an ORF, TRBV23-1 has a function that is uncertain. The CDR3 extends over 15 amino acids. Trimming took 4 bases from V and 3 from J, leaving 16 bases between them.